These T cell receptor beta chains were read from a single sample in a study of regulatory T cells in long-lasting Graves disease. MiXCR was run by TCRdb on the multiplex PCR reads, yielding one entry per CDR3 protein. The data hold around 510,000 distinct CDR3 sequences, with more than 20% observed a single time. The source material was peripheral blood mononuclear cells (PBMCs), sampled when the disease was refractory, from a patient treated with antithyroid drugs. These receptor sequences come from a female donor with Graves disease. The CDR3 runs from the conserved cysteine through the conserved F or W. The D gene is left open where the match is weak. Rows give clone size only sometimes, using once, few, many, or a class for an expanded clone.

-	TRBV27	TRBJ1-5	many	TGTGCCAGCAGGCAGGGTTTTGGTCAGCCCCAGCATTTT	CASRQGFGQPQHF
TRBD1	TRBV7-3	TRBJ1-1	-	TGTGCCAGCAGCTTAAGTACAGGGGAAGAAGCTTTCTTT	CASSLSTGEEAFF
-	TRBV28	TRBJ2-3	few	TGTGCCAGCAGTTTGGTAACCTGGGACGCCTCGAGTGGTACGCAGTATTTT	CASSLVTWDASSGTQYF
-	TRBV7-2	TRBJ2-5	many	TGTGCCAGCAGCTTAGGGGCTAAAGAGACCCAGTACTTC	CASSLGAKETQYF
TRBD1	TRBV2	TRBJ2-5	-	TGTGCCAGCAGGGGACAGGGGGGAGAGACCCAGTACTTC	CASRGQGGETQYF
-	TRBV7-9	TRBJ1-5	few	TGTGCCAGCAGCCCCGAGGGGCGGGGCAATCAGCCCCAGCATTTT	CASSPEGRGNQPQHF
-	TRBV28	TRBJ2-7	-	TGTGCCAGCAGCCCCGAGCGGGCGAGTTACGAGCAGTACTTC	CASSPERASYEQYF
-	TRBV10-3	TRBJ1-3	-	TGTGCCATCAGTGAGTCTCGCGGTTCGGACACCATATATTTT	CAISESRGSDTIYF
-	TRBV9	TRBJ2-7	-	TGTGCCAGCAGCGTAAGCTACGGAAACTACGAGCAGTACTTC	CASSVSYGNYEQYF
-	TRBV28	TRBJ1-1	many	TGTGCCAGCAGCATACAGGGCCTGGTCACTGAAGCTTTCTTT	CASSIQGLVTEAFF
-	TRBV24-1	TRBJ2-2	-	TGTGCCACCAGTGATTTGTGGGAGGCCGACACCGGGGAGCTGTTTTTT	CATSDLWEADTGELFF
-	TRBV28	TRBJ2-1	-	TGTGCCAGCAGTCCCCCCCAAGAGAGAAATGAGCAGTTCTTC	CASSPPQERNEQFF
-	TRBV6-2/TRBV6-3	TRBJ1-1	many	TGTGCCAGCAGTTACGTTGACAGCACTGAAGCTTTCTTT	CASSYVDSTEAFF
-	TRBV7-2	TRBJ1-2	few	TGTGCCAGCAGCTTAGGTTCCAGAGATAACTATGGCTACACCTTC	CASSLGSRDNYGYTF
TRBD1	TRBV28	TRBJ1-2	many	TGTGCCAGCAGTTTCCAGGACAGGTTCATCTATGGCTACACCTTC	CASSFQDRFIYGYTF
-	TRBV30	TRBJ1-5	many	TGTGCCTGGAGTGTCTCGAGGGAACAGCCCCAGCATTTT	CAWSVSREQPQHF
-	TRBV19	TRBJ2-2	-	TGTGCCAGTAGTCTAAAACAGGGTACCGGGGAGCTGTTTTTT	CASSLKQGTGELFF
TRBD1	TRBV5-1	TRBJ1-1	many	TGCGCCAGCAGCGGTGGACAGGGTCTGAACACTGAAGCTTTCTTT	CASSGGQGLNTEAFF
-	TRBV2	TRBJ1-2	many	TGTGCCAGCAGTGACCCCGGGGACGGCTACACCTTC	CASSDPGDGYTF
TRBD1	TRBV10-3	TRBJ1-6	-	TGTGCCATCAGCAGACAGGGGGCTTTTAATTCACCCCTCCACTTT	CAISRQGAFNSPLHF
TRBD1	TRBV27	TRBJ2-2	few	TGTGCCAGCAGTTCGGACAGGGGGCCCGGGGAGCTGTTTTTT	CASSSDRGPGELFF
TRBD1	TRBV9	TRBJ2-7	few	TGTGCCAGCAGCTTCCGGGACAGGATCATCCACGAGCAGTACTTC	CASSFRDRIIHEQYF
-	TRBV5-1	TRBJ2-7	-	TGCGCCAGCAGCTTGGGACAGGCATTTTCCGAGCAGTACTTC	CASSLGQAFSEQYF
-	TRBV19	TRBJ1-5	-	TGTGCCAGTAGTAAGATCCAGGGAGTTAGCAATCAGCCCCAGCATTTT	CASSKIQGVSNQPQHF
-	TRBV4-1	TRBJ1-1	once	TGCGCCAGCAGCAAAGAGGGAGGGGGGAACACTGAAGCTTTCTTT	CASSKEGGGNTEAFF
-	TRBV2	TRBJ1-5	many	TGTGCCGGCAGTGCTGGAGGGCGCAATCAGCCCCAGCATTTT	CAGSAGGRNQPQHF
TRBD2	TRBV10-3	TRBJ2-7	few	TGTGCCATCAGCCGAACTGGGGGGGAATCTTACGAGCAGTACTTC	CAISRTGGESYEQYF
-	TRBV19	TRBJ2-7	few	TGTGCCAGTAGTATAGTGCCAGACAGCTCCTACGAGCAGTACTTC	CASSIVPDSSYEQYF
-	TRBV6-2/TRBV6-3	TRBJ2-2	-	TGTGCCAGCAGTTACGCGGGCAGCGCCGGGGAGCTGTTTTTT	CASSYAGSAGELFF
-	TRBV6-1	TRBJ1-2	many	TGTGCCAGCAGTGAAACAGCAGGGAACTATGGCTACACCTTC	CASSETAGNYGYTF
TRBD1	TRBV2	TRBJ1-6	many	TGTGCCAGTAAACCGGGACAGCCCTCTTCACCCCTCCACTTT	CASKPGQPSSPLHF
TRBD1	TRBV29-1	TRBJ1-1	-	TGCAGCGGAAGGACAGGGAATACTGAAGCTTTCTTT	CSGRTGNTEAFF
TRBD2	TRBV5-5	TRBJ2-5	few	TGTGCCAGCAGCCCCCTGGGACTAGCGCCAGAGACCCAGTACTTC	CASSPLGLAPETQYF
-	TRBV4-1	TRBJ1-2	few	TGCGCCAGCAGCCCACTACAACAGTACTATGGCTACACCTTC	CASSPLQQYYGYTF
-	TRBV6-1	TRBJ2-5	few	TGTGCCAGCAGCCTGCCTCTAGGTGCCCAGTACTTC	CASSLPLGAQYF
-	TRBV3-1	TRBJ1-2	-	TGTGCCAGCAACATTAAGGGGGGCGAAGGCTACACCTTC	CASNIKGGEGYTF
TRBD1	TRBV5-6	TRBJ1-6	-	TGTGCCAGCAGCCCCAGGGGGCCCCTCCACTTT	CASSPRGPLHF
TRBD1	TRBV7-2	TRBJ1-3	few	TGTGCCAGCAGCACGGACAGGGCCACTGGAAACACCATATATTTT	CASSTDRATGNTIYF
TRBD2	TRBV30	TRBJ2-3	few	TGTGCCTGGAGCGAAGGGACTAGCAGCACAGATACGCAGTATTTT	CAWSEGTSSTDTQYF
-	TRBV27	TRBJ1-1	many	TGTGCCAGCAAGACGAACGCTGAAGCTTTCTTT	CASKTNAEAFF
-	TRBV20-1	TRBJ1-5	-	TGCAGTGCTCAGCTCGGAGTCTTACAGCCCCAGCATTTT	CSAQLGVLQPQHF
TRBD2	TRBV6-1	TRBJ2-7	many	TGTGCCAGCAGTAAAAGGTTACCGGGAGGAATATACGAGCAGTACTTC	CASSKRLPGGIYEQYF
TRBD1	TRBV5-1	TRBJ2-7	many	TGCGCCAGCAGCAAGGACAGGGAATTCGACGAGCAGTACTTC	CASSKDREFDEQYF
-	TRBV5-5	TRBJ2-5	many	TGTGCCAGCAACCTGGTCCTCCAAGAGACCCAGTACTTC	CASNLVLQETQYF
TRBD1	TRBV2	TRBJ2-2	many	TGTGCCAGCAGTGAACTTTCTACGGGGACAGGGGATACCGGGGAGCTGTTTTTT	CASSELSTGTGDTGELFF
-	TRBV9	TRBJ2-3	-	TGTGCCAGCAGCGTAGATGGAGATACGCGGTATTTT	CASSVDGDTRYF
-	TRBV5-1	TRBJ2-7	few	TGCGCCAGCAGCTTGACCAGGGGCGAGTCCTACGAGCAGTACTTC	CASSLTRGESYEQYF
TRBD2	TRBV29-1	TRBJ2-1	-	TGCAGCGGACTAGCGGGACGGGGTGAGCAGTTCTTC	CSGLAGRGEQFF
-	TRBV5-1	TRBJ1-5	-	TGCGCCAGCAGCTTGGGGGGGGCTGAGCCCCAGCATTTT	CASSLGGAEPQHF